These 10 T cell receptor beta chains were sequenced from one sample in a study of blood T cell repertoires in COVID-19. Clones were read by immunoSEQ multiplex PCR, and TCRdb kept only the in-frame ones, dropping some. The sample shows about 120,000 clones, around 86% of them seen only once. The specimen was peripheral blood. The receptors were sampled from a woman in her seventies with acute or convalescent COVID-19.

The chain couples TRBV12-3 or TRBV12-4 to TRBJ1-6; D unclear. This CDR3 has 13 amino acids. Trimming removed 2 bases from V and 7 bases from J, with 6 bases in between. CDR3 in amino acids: CASSLSGNSPLHF. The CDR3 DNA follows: TGTGCCAGCAGTTTATCGGGAAATTCACCCCTCCACTTT.

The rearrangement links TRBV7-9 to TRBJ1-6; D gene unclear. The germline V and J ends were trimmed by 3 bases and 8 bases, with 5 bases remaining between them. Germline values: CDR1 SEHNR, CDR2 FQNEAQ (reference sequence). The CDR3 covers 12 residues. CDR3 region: CASSFQDSPLHF. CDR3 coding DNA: TGTGCCAGCAGCTTCCAGGATTCACCCCTCCACTTT.

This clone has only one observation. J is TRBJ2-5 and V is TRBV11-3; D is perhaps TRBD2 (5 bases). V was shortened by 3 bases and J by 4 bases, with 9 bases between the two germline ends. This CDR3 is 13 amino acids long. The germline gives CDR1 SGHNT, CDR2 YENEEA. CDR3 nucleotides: TGTGCCAGCAGCTTCACTAGTGGAGAGACCCAGTACTTC. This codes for CASSFTSGETQYF.

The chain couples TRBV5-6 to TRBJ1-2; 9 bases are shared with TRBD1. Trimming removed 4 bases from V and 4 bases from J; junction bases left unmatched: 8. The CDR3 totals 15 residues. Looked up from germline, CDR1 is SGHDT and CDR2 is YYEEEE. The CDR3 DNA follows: TGTGCCAGCAGCCAAGGGACAGGGATGGGCTATGGCTACACCTTC. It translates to CASSQGTGMGYGYTF.

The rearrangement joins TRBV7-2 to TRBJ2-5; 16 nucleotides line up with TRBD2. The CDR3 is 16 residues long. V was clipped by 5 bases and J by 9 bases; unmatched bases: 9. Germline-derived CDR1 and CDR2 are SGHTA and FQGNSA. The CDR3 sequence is CASSLRSGTSGGAQYF. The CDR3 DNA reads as TGTGCCAGCAGCCTTAGATCCGGGACTAGCGGGGGGGCCCAGTACTTC.

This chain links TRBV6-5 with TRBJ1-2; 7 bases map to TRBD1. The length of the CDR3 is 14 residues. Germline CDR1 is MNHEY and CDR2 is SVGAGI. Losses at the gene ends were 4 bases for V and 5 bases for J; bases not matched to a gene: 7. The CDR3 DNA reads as TGTGCCAGCAGTTCACATGACAGGGTGTATGGCTACACCTTC. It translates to CASSSHDRVYGYTF.

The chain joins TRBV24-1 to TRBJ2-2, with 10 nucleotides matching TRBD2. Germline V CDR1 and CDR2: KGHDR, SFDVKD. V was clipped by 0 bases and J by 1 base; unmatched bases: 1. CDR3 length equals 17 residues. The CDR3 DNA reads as TGTGCCACCAGTGATTTGGGACTAGCGGAGAACACCGGGGAGCTGTTTTTT. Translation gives CATSDLGLAENTGELFF.

The CDR3 DNA follows: TGTGCCAGTAGTTTCCACTCGACAGGGGAGTTATATCAGCCCCAGCATTTT. It codes for CASSFHSTGELYQPQHF. This chain connects TRBV19 to TRBJ1-5, with 8 bases matching TRBD1. The V and J ends lost 5 bases and 5 bases, in that order; junction bases with no gene match: 14. Looked up from germline, CDR1 is LNHDA and CDR2 is SQIVND (reference sequence). The CDR3 covers 17 residues.

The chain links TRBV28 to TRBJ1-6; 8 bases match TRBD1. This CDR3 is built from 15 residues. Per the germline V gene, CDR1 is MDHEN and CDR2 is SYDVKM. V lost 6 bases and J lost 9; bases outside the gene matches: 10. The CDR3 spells CASSPTQGVSSPLHF. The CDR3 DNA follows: TGTGCCAGCAGCCCGACACAGGGGGTAAGTTCACCCCTCCACTTT.

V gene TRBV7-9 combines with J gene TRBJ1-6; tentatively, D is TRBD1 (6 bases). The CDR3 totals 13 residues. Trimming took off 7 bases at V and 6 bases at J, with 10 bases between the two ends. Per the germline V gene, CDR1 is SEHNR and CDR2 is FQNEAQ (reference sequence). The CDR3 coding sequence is TGTGCCAGCACTCAGGGGTCTAATTCACCCCTCCACTTT. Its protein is CASTQGSNSPLHF.